This passage covers 17 T cell receptor beta chains from one sample sequenced in a study of glioma-infiltrating T cells after dendritic cell vaccination. The repertoire was sequenced with immunoSEQ multiplex PCR; TCRdb's copy has only in-frame clones and lacks some. This table has tens of thousands of clones, around 83% appearing once. Stated time point: after dendritic cell vaccination, including at tumor progression/relapse. Here the sequenced sample was blood, taken after dendritic cell vaccination. All receptors derive from a human donor with glioblastoma.

A word on this clone: Compared with germline, one end of the junction differs, possibly owing to a read error. Other DNA sequences in this sample translate to the same CDR3. The chain uses TRBV7-2 and TRBJ1-6, with D possibly being TRBD1 (5 bases). This CDR3 is 15 amino acids long. Germline lookup yields CDR1 SGHTA and CDR2 FQGNSA. The CDR3 DNA is TGTGCCAGCAGCGCCGAGACAGCCCGGCGGTCACCTCTCCACTTT. Protein product: CASSAETARRSPLHF. The variable domain in full, with the rest retrieved from reference TRBV7-2 and TRBJ1-6, is GAGVSQSPSNKVTEKGKDVELRCDPISGHTALYWYRQSLGQGLEFLIYFQGNSAPDKSGLPSDRFSAERTGGSVSTLTIQRTQQEDSAVYLCASSAETARRSPLHFGNGTRLTVT.

The chain employs TRBV5-6 and TRBJ2-7; D might be TRBD1 (6 bases). The germline gives CDR1 SGHDT, CDR2 YYEEEE. The ends were cut back, 4 bases at V and 1 base at J, with 9 bases in the middle. This CDR3 region has 13 residues. CDR3 sequence reads: CASSLGQSYEQYF. CDR3 nucleotides: TGTGCCAGCAGCCTAGGACAGTCCTACGAGCAGTACTTC.

This chain connects TRBV2 to TRBJ1-4; D unresolved. The CDR3 length is 12 residues. V was shortened by 2 bases and J by 10 bases, with 8 bases between the two germline ends. Germline values: CDR1 SNHLY, CDR2 FYNNEI. In DNA, the CDR3 is TGTGCCAGCAGTGAATTCAGCGGAAAACTGTTTTTT. Protein product: CASSEFSGKLFF.

The chain recombines TRBV18 with TRBJ2-2; 10 nucleotides agree with TRBD1. CDR3 size: 14 residues. The V gene's germline CDR1 is KGHSH and CDR2 LQKENI. The V and J ends lost 8 bases and 3 bases, in that order; junction bases with no gene match: 3. CDR3 loop: CASDGTGDTGELFF. The CDR3 bases are TGTGCCAGCGACGGGACAGGGGACACCGGGGAGCTGTTTTTT.

V and J are TRBV5-1 and TRBJ2-2; no definite D call. V was clipped by 1 base and J by 3 bases, with 7 bases between them. Germline V gene data show CDR1 as SGHRS and CDR2 as YFSETQ. This CDR3 comprises 14 residues. For the CDR3, the DNA is TGCGCCAGCAGCTTGTCTCCGGACACCGGGGAGCTGTTTTTT. Its translation: CASSLSPDTGELFF.

The J gene is TRBJ2-7, the V gene TRBV6-6, with 7 positions matching TRBD1. With V trimmed by 6 bases and J by 1 base, 6 bases remained unmatched. The V gene's germline CDR1 is MNHNY and CDR2 SVGAGI (reference sequence). The CDR3 covers 14 residues. CDR3 residues: CASRLTGPSYEQYF. In DNA form, the CDR3 reads TGTGCCAGCAGGCTGACAGGGCCATCCTACGAGCAGTACTTC.

This chain links TRBV6-5 with TRBJ1-1, with D perhaps matching TRBD1 (5 bases). Germline lookup yields CDR1 MNHEY and CDR2 SVGAGI. The V and J ends lost 6 bases and 6 bases respectively, with 14 bases between them. The CDR3 sequence is 13 residues long. CDR3 nucleotides: TGTGCCAGCAGCCCTGTTGGGGACTCTGAAGCTTTCTTT. Translation gives CASSPVGDSEAFF.

V usage is TRBV30 and J usage is TRBJ2-1; 8 bases fit TRBD1. CDR1 and CDR2 (germline): GTSNPN, SVGIG (reference sequence). V lost 0 bases and J lost 4; bases outside the gene matches: 5. The CDR3 runs to 15 residues. CDR3 amino acids: CAWSVRRGRYNEQFF. In DNA, the CDR3 is TGTGCCTGGAGTGTACGCAGGGGGCGGTACAATGAGCAGTTCTTC.

The chain uses TRBV5-1 and TRBJ2-7, with 9 bases aligning to TRBD1. The junction had 5 bases not matched to a gene; V was cut back by 1 base and J by 6 bases. The germline gives CDR1 SGHRS, CDR2 YFSETQ. This CDR3 contains 14 residues. The chain's CDR3 is CASSLSGQGREQYF. The CDR3 nucleotides are TGCGCCAGCAGCTTGTCGGGACAGGGACGCGAGCAGTACTTC.

This clone is a singleton in its sample. The chain uses TRBV2 and TRBJ2-1, with D possibly being TRBD1 (5 bases). Trimming shortened V by 4 bases and J by 4 bases, and 11 bases separated the two germline ends. CDR1 and CDR2 from the germline V gene are SNHLY and FYNNEI. CDR3 length equals 14 residues. DNA for the CDR3: TGTGCCAGCAGTGGGTCAGGGCGGTACAATGAGCAGTTCTTC. Its translation is CASSGSGRYNEQFF.

The CDR3 nucleotides are TGTGCCAGCAGTGGAAACGACAGGATCAACACTGAAGCTTTCTTT. Translated: CASSGNDRINTEAFF. This chain connects TRBV6-1 to TRBJ1-1, with TRBD1 as a possible D gene (6 bases). CDR1 and CDR2 from the germline V gene are MNHNS and SASEGT. With 4 bases removed from V and 2 bases from J, the gap between germline ends came to 14 bases. This CDR3 comprises 15 residues.

The chain combines TRBV4-2 with TRBJ1-6; 9 bases are a match to TRBD1. V lost 1 base, J lost 7 bases, and 5 bases stayed unmatched. Germline V gives CDR1 LGHNA, CDR2 YNFKEQ. This CDR3 is built from 16 residues. CDR3 in DNA: TGTGCCAGCAGCCAAGGTGTGGACAGGGGAAATTCACCCCTCCACTTT. Amino acids: CASSQGVDRGNSPLHF.

This chain connects TRBV5-1 to TRBJ1-5; D not certain. CDR1 and CDR2 from the germline V gene are SGHRS and YFSETQ. This CDR3 comprises 15 residues. Between the trimmed V and J ends, which lost 0 bases and 2 bases, there was a span of 9 bases. The CDR3 is CASSLDSRGNQPQHF. Here the CDR3 DNA reads TGCGCCAGCAGCTTGGATTCCCGGGGCAATCAGCCCCAGCATTTT.

The J gene is TRBJ2-1, the V gene TRBV6-6, with 8 bases that match TRBD2. The CDR3 sequence is 14 residues long. V was clipped by 7 bases and J by 5 bases; unmatched bases: 7. Germline values: CDR1 MNHNY, CDR2 SVGAGI (reference sequence). The CDR3 loop reads CASNPGGMNNEQFF. In DNA form, the CDR3 reads TGTGCCAGCAACCCGGGAGGGATGAACAATGAGCAGTTCTTC.

V usage is TRBV5-1 and J usage is TRBJ1-6; 7 bases agree with TRBD1. Germline trimming cut 9 bases from V and 8 bases from J; bases unmatched to any gene: 14. Germline V gene data show CDR1 as SGHRS and CDR2 as YFSETQ. The CDR3 is made up of 15 amino acids. The CDR3 here is CATQKVSGGDSPLHF. DNA of the CDR3: TGCGCCACCCAAAAGGTGTCAGGGGGAGATTCACCCCTCCACTTT.

The chain links TRBV4-3 to TRBJ2-6; TRBD1 aligns across 7 bases. Germline-derived CDR1 and CDR2 are LGHNA and YSLEER. V lost 7 bases to trimming and J lost 4 bases; unmatched junction nucleotides: 10. The CDR3 sequence is 16 residues long. This CDR3 is CASNLLQGTGANVLTF. CDR3 nucleotide sequence: TGCGCCAGCAACTTACTACAGGGGACGGGGGCCAACGTCCTGACTTTC.

V and J are TRBV4-1 and TRBJ1-1; TRBD1 matches at 8 bases. J gave up 0 bases and V 2 bases, and 5 bases lay outside the gene matches. CDR1 is MGHRA, CDR2 YSYEKL, per germline. This CDR3 region has 16 residues. CDR3 sequence (DNA): TGCGCCAGCAGCCAACGGGCAGGGGGCATGAACACTGAAGCTTTCTTT. Amino acid sequence: CASSQRAGGMNTEAFF.